The rows below give T cell receptor beta chains drawn from one sample of a study of T cells in Graves' hyperthyroidism and ophthalmopathy. TCRdb re-called the multiplex PCR reads through MiXCR, storing one row per CDR3 protein. The sample includes 550,000 to 650,000 distinct CDR3 sequences, 14% of them seen just once. Sequenced: blood. The source of these receptors is a woman aged 40 to 50 with Graves' hyperthyroidism. Both conserved end residues are part of each CDR3. D genes are given only for firm matches. Size is stated for part of the rows, as once, few or many counts, or as a class when the clone is expanded.

>.|TRBJ2-7|TRBV19|TRBD1
CASRKSGTGMTYEQYF
TGTGCCAGTAGAAAGAGCGGGACAGGGATGACCTACGAGCAGTACTTC
>few|TRBJ2-1|TRBV20-1|TRBD2
CSARGLAGAPQFF
TGCAGTGCTAGAGGACTAGCGGGAGCTCCTCAGTTCTTC
>.|TRBJ2-2|TRBV13|TRBD1
CASSLVRDRANTGELFF
TGTGCCAGCAGCTTAGTAAGGGACAGGGCGAACACCGGGGAGCTGTTTTTT
>many|TRBJ2-5|TRBV5-6|.
CASSYGTEMRRYF
TGTGCCAGCAGCTATGGGACGGAAATGCGTCGGTACTTC
>many|TRBJ2-3|TRBV5-1|TRBD2
CASSSKTSGSTDTQYF
TGCGCCAGCAGCTCAAAAACTAGCGGGAGCACAGATACGCAGTATTTT
>.|TRBJ2-2|TRBV27|.
CASSHQQGVFGELFF
TGTGCCAGCAGTCATCAACAGGGAGTTTTTGGGGAGCTGTTTTTT
>many|TRBJ2-1|TRBV6-1|TRBD2
CASRETSGVGNEQFF
TGTGCCAGCAGGGAGACTAGCGGGGTTGGCAATGAGCAGTTCTTC
>few|TRBJ2-7|TRBV20-1|TRBD2
CSARPPTGGSSYEQYF
TGCAGTGCTAGACCACCCACGGGAGGGAGCTCCTACGAGCAGTACTTC
>few|TRBJ1-6|TRBV11-2|.
CASRQDQDNSPLHF
TGTGCCAGCAGACAGGACCAGGATAATTCACCCCTCCACTTT
>many|TRBJ2-3|TRBV20-1|TRBD2
CSARDSRAGEFTDTQYF
TGCAGTGCTAGAGATTCGAGAGCGGGAGAGTTCACAGATACGCAGTATTTT
>few|TRBJ1-5|TRBV6-1|TRBD1
CASSLLGQGQSHNQPQHF
TGTGCCAGCAGCCTACTAGGACAGGGGCAGTCCCACAATCAGCCCCAGCATTTT
>many|TRBJ1-1|TRBV5-1|TRBD1
CASSIRDRGNSMNTEAFF
TGCGCCAGCAGCATACGGGACAGGGGGAATTCCATGAACACTGAAGCTTTCTTT
>many|TRBJ2-5|TRBV12-3/TRBV12-4|TRBD1
CASSPVPGQGWVLSETQYF
TGTGCCAGCAGTCCCGTCCCGGGACAGGGTTGGGTGCTATCGGAGACCCAGTACTTC
>many|TRBJ1-6|TRBV6-6|.
CASSYSTGSSYNSPLHF
TGTGCCAGCAGTTACTCGACCGGGAGCTCCTATAATTCACCCCTCCACTTT
>once|TRBJ2-3|TRBV6-2/TRBV6-3|TRBD2
CASSFGSGSGESFADTQYF
TGTGCCAGCAGTTTTGGTAGCGGGAGTGGGGAATCGTTCGCAGATACGCAGTATTTT
>.|TRBJ2-7|TRBV29-1|.
CSVPEALSSYEQYF
TGCAGCGTGCCGGAAGCCCTGAGCTCCTACGAGCAGTACTTC
>few|TRBJ1-3|TRBV6-5|.
CASSFTAGPGNTIYF
TGTGCCAGCAGTTTCACAGCGGGGCCTGGAAACACCATATATTTT
>many|TRBJ2-5|TRBV18|.
CASSPLQGGETQYF
TGTGCCAGCTCACCACTGCAGGGAGGAGAGACCCAGTACTTC